This record concerns one TCR beta chain sequence. The data are from a study of CD8 T cells in Susac syndrome. The CDR3 runs to 17 residues. Germline V CDR1 and CDR2: LNHDA, SQIVND (reference sequence). V was cut by 7 bases and J by 5 bases, with 26 bases left in between. With random hexamers, reverse transcription was performed on about 0.5 to 1 ug of RNA. Amplification of TCR beta CDR3 spanned 54 Vbeta and 13 Jbeta via immunoSEQ multiplex PCR. TCRdb analysed the immunoSEQ multiplex PCR reads with MiXCR anew, one entry per CDR3 protein. The table records roughly 120,000 distinct CDR3 sequences, just under 95% of them present only once. TCR beta sequencing was performed on blood CD8+ and CD4+ T cells. The TEMRA cells underwent FACS enrichment, while the CD8+ and CD4+ T cells underwent negative isolation.

Sequenced sample: CD4+ T cells from PBMCs. This chain joins TRBV19 and TRBJ1-2; D unclear. This receptor was obtained from a human donor with multiple sclerosis. The CDR3, as DNA: TGTGCCAGTAAAAACAACCTAAGGGCACTTACGGGGTATGGCTACACCTTC. Protein sequence: CASKNNLRALTGYGYTF.